The 10 T cell receptor beta chains below all came from one sample that was sequenced in a study of T cell responses to AZD1222 COVID-19 vaccine (dated by TCRdb to about 2021). Receptors were amplified or captured by the immunoSEQ multiplex PCR assay. The source is immuneACCESS, and TCRdb retained only in-frame sequences with V and J called. Part of the clones is not carried over; for the studies checked, unresolved V genes explain less than half of this, and the remainder is unexplained. This sample holds more than 100,000 clones; 80% to 90% were observed only once. The ten largest clones represent around 3.3% of the sample. What the time point label conveys for this sample: baseline before first vaccination. The specimen comprised peripheral blood, sampled on day 0 of AZD1222 vaccination. These receptors originate from an adult in good health.

The chain is built from TRBV6-1 and TRBJ2-3; weak D call: TRBD2 (5 bases). Germline V lookup: CDR1 MNHNS, CDR2 SASEGT. The CDR3 totals 14 residues. V gave up 2 bases and J gave up 10 bases, with 16 bases separating them. CDR3 nucleotides: TGTGCCAGCAGTGAATACGGCGGGCCGGCGGCGCAGTATTTT. Protein product: CASSEYGGPAAQYF.

This clone has only one observation. This chain uses TRBV6-5 with TRBJ1-1, with D possibly TRBD1 on 6 matching bases. Germline loops: CDR1 MNHEY, CDR2 SVGAGI. The CDR3 runs 14 residues. The V gene lost 6 bases and the J gene lost 7 bases, with 18 bases spanning the gap. The CDR3 spells CASREGDSSSEAFF. The DNA of the CDR3 is TGTGCCAGCAGGGAGGGGGACTCCTCCAGTGAAGCTTTCTTT.

The CDR3 loop reads CAIGGEAGEGSYNEQFF. CDR3 coding DNA: TGTGCCATCGGGGGCGAGGCGGGAGAGGGATCCTACAATGAGCAGTTCTTC. The V and J genes are TRBV10-3 and TRBJ2-1, with D maybe TRBD2 (7 bases). CDR1 and CDR2 from the germline V gene are ENHRY and SYGVKD. The CDR3 has 17 amino acids. Deletions cut 8 bases from V and 1 base from J, with 21 bases between.

The chain has TRBV2 and TRBJ1-4, with D possibly TRBD1 on 5 matching bases. The CDR3 is made up of 13 amino acids. V lost 8 bases and J 7 bases, leaving 14 bases between the germline ends. Germline V gives CDR1 SNHLY, CDR2 FYNNEI. The CDR3 sequence: CASGGTSSEKLFF. The CDR3, as DNA: TGTGCCAGCGGGGGGACCTCGTCTGAAAAACTGTTTTTT.

The chain links TRBV15 to TRBJ1-2; D is possibly TRBD1 (5 bases). CDR1 LNHNV and CDR2 YYDKDF come from the germline V gene (reference sequence). V was cut by 6 bases and J by 4 bases, with 18 bases left in between. CDR3 length: 15 residues. CDR3 coding DNA: TGTGCCACCAGGCCGCATGGGGGGGATGTCTATGGCTACACCTTC. Residues: CATRPHGGDVYGYTF.

The V gene is TRBV3-1 (or the pseudogene TRBV3-2), the J gene TRBJ2-3; 12 nucleotides match TRBD2. The CDR3 is 18 amino acids. Losses at the gene ends were 0 bases for V and 5 bases for J; bases not matched to a gene: 9. In germline, CDR1 is LGHDT, CDR2 YNNKEL (reference sequence). The CDR3 sequence: CASSQDRGLAGQLDTQYF. In nucleotides, the CDR3 is TGTGCCAGCAGCCAAGATAGAGGACTAGCGGGGCAACTAGATACGCAGTATTTT.

This sequence joins TRBV2 and TRBJ2-1, with TRBD1 matching 7 bases. The CDR3 spans 14 residues. Trimming cost V 8 bases and J 4 bases; bases outside gene matches: 8. Germline V gives CDR1 SNHLY, CDR2 FYNNEI. CDR3 sequence reads: CASHGQELYNEQFF. CDR3 bases: TGTGCCAGCCATGGACAGGAATTGTACAATGAGCAGTTCTTC.

The CDR3 spells CASSSGQGREQYF. CDR3 sequence (DNA): TGCGCCAGCAGCTCGGGACAGGGGCGTGAGCAGTACTTC. The chain recombines TRBV5-1 with TRBJ2-7, with TRBD1 matching 10 bases. The CDR3 has 13 amino acids. Germline CDR1 and CDR2: SGHRS and YFSETQ. V shed 3 bases, J shed 7 bases, and the junction held 4 bases outside the gene matches. Based on the CDR3 plus reference TRBV5-1 and TRBJ2-7, the full variable domain is KAGVTQTPRYLIKTRGQQVTLSCSPISGHRSVSWYQQTPGQGLQFLFEYFSETQRNKGNFPGRFSGRQFSNSRSEMNVSTLELGDSALYLCASSSGQGREQYFGPGTRLTVT.

The chain recombines TRBV5-1 with TRBJ2-1; D tentatively reads TRBD1 or TRBD2 (5 bases each). CDR3 length: 15 amino acids. Trimming left V 1 base short and J 2 bases short, with 10 bases between. Germline lookup yields CDR1 SGHRS and CDR2 YFSETQ. CDR3 nucleotide sequence: TGCGCCAGCAGCTTGTCGGGGACCGCCTACAATGAGCAGTTCTTC. This translates into CASSLSGTAYNEQFF.

J is TRBJ1-2 and V is TRBV19; D is uncertain. V gave up 3 bases and J gave up 8 bases, with 19 bases separating them. Germline assignment: CDR1 LNHDA and CDR2 SQIVND (reference sequence). This CDR3 is built from 15 residues. The CDR3: CASSMISDGRHGYTF. CDR3 sequence (DNA): TGTGCCAGTAGTATGATATCGGACGGACGCCACGGCTACACCTTC.